One sample yielded the 8 T cell receptor beta chains listed below, sequenced in a study of blood T cell repertoires in COVID-19. Some clones are missing from TCRdb's copy, which holds only in-frame ones; the method was immunoSEQ multiplex PCR. This table has about 54,000 clones, about 91% appearing once. The specimen was peripheral blood. The origin of the receptors is a woman in her sixties or seventies with active or convalescent COVID-19.

This rearrangement joins TRBV25-1 to TRBJ1-1; D possibly corresponds to TRBD1 (5 bases). Trimming removed 6 bases from V and 0 bases from J, with 14 bases in between. Germline lookup yields CDR1 MGHDK and CDR2 SYGVNS. The length of the CDR3 is 15 residues. The DNA for the CDR3 is TGTGCCAGCAGCAGTTATCAGGGTGTGAACACTGAAGCTTTCTTT. This codes for CASSSYQGVNTEAFF. The complete variable domain, with remaining parts taken from reference TRBV25-1 and TRBJ1-1, reads EADIYQTPRYLVIGTGKKITLECSQTMGHDKMYWYQQDPGMELHLIHYSYGVNSTEKGDLSSESTVSRIRTEHFPLTLESARPSHTSQYLCASSSYQGVNTEAFFGQGTRLTVV.

The chain recombines TRBV6-5 with TRBJ1-5; no clear D. From germline, CDR1 is MNHEY and CDR2 SVGAGI. Trimming left V 8 bases short and J 6 bases short, with 14 bases between. The CDR3 loop spans 13 amino acids. In DNA form, the CDR3 reads TGTGCCAGCGGGAGGGATTTCGCTCAGCCCCAGCATTTT. Translation gives CASGRDFAQPQHF.

The chain carries TRBV19 and TRBJ2-7; D might be TRBD2 (6 bases). The CDR3 extends over 13 amino acids. V lost 1 base and J 3 bases, leaving 7 bases between the germline ends. Germline V gene data show CDR1 as LNHDA and CDR2 as SQIVND (reference sequence). The CDR3 spells CASSIGGLYEQYF. CDR3 nucleotide sequence: TGTGCCAGTAGTATAGGGGGACTCTACGAGCAGTACTTC.

Only one count was recorded for this clone. The chain carries TRBV19 and TRBJ1-5; D might be TRBD1 (6 bases). Trimming removed 5 bases from V and 7 bases from J, with 21 bases in between. This CDR3 has 16 amino acids. CDR1 and CDR2 (germline): LNHDA, SQIVND (reference sequence). The CDR3 loop is CASSPTGAPAYQPQHF. CDR3 nucleotides: TGTGCCAGTAGTCCGACAGGCGCTCCGGCCTACCAGCCCCAGCATTTT. Supplemented by reference TRBV19 and TRBJ1-5, the full variable domain reads DGGITQSPKYLFRKEGQNVTLSCEQNLNHDAMYWYRQDPGQGLRLIYYSQIVNDFQKGDIAEGYSVSREKKESFPLTVTSAQKNPTAFYLCASSPTGAPAYQPQHFGDGTRLSIL.

V and J are TRBV18 and TRBJ1-6; 7 nucleotides line up with TRBD1. Germline V CDR1 and CDR2: KGHSH, LQKENI. After removal of 3 bases from V and 8 bases from J, the junction contained 13 bases not matched to a gene. The CDR3 covers 17 residues. In DNA form, the CDR3 reads TGTGCCAGCTCACCGCTGTCCCCGACAGGGTACGATTCACCCCTCCACTTT. The encoded protein is CASSPLSPTGYDSPLHF.

This chain links TRBV25-1 with TRBJ1-2, with D possibly TRBD1 on 6 matching bases. Germline values: CDR1 MGHDK, CDR2 SYGVNS. The length of the CDR3 is 13 residues. Deletions cut 4 bases from V and 3 bases from J, with 9 bases between. The chain's CDR3 is CASSATGYYGYTF. The CDR3 DNA reads TGTGCCAGCAGTGCCACAGGGTACTATGGCTACACCTTC.

This chain links TRBV28 with TRBJ2-7, with 10 bases fitting TRBD1. Per germline, CDR1 MDHEN and CDR2 SYDVKM. J gave up 6 bases and V 4 bases, and 6 bases lay outside the gene matches. CDR3 length equals 14 residues. In DNA, the CDR3 is TGTGCCAGCAGTTCACGACAGGGGGCCATCGAGCAGTACTTC. Residues: CASSSRQGAIEQYF.

This chain links TRBV9 with TRBJ2-5; D remains ambiguous. With 1 base removed from V and 5 bases from J, the gap between germline ends came to 9 bases. There are 13 residues in the CDR3. CDR1 SGDLS and CDR2 YYNGEE come from the germline V gene. The CDR3 protein is CASSVLSSETQYF. The CDR3 DNA is TGTGCCAGCAGCGTACTGAGTTCGGAGACCCAGTACTTC.